This entry lists 13 T cell receptor beta chains sequenced from one sample in a study of T-cell reconstitution after alpha-beta-depleted transplantation in children. Unique molecular identifiers were incorporated during preparation of the TCRbeta library. One entry per CDR3 protein, called by TCRdb with MiXCR from the PCR reads. The sample consists of 440,000 or so distinct CDR3 sequences, about a tenth of them appearing once. The material sequenced was PBMCs from the stem cell graft donor, taken from the stem cell graft. Source of these receptors: a human donor who donated a stem cell graft to a child with acute myeloid leukemia.

At least ten counts were recorded for this clonotype. The rearrangement uses TRBV12-3 or TRBV12-4 and TRBJ2-1; possible D gene TRBD1, 5 bases. Trimming removed 0 bases from V and 10 bases from J, with 16 bases in between. The CDR3 consists of 15 residues. The CDR3 DNA is TGTGCCAGCAGTTTAGCGCTCGGCAGGGCCGGCGAGCAGTTCTTC. Its translation: CASSLALGRAGEQFF.

This clonotype was seen repeatedly, ten times or more. The chain uses TRBV7-8 and TRBJ1-6, with D maybe TRBD1 (5 bases). CDR1 is SGHVS, CDR2 FQNEAQ, per germline. The ends were cut back, 0 bases at V and 9 bases at J, with 15 bases in the middle. This CDR3 comprises 16 residues. Written as DNA, the CDR3 is TGTGCCAGCAGCTTAGCGCTAAGGGGTCTGGGTTCACCCCTCCACTTT. Its translation is CASSLALRGLGSPLHF. The full variable domain, with the rest looked up from reference TRBV7-8 and TRBJ1-6, is GAGVSQSPRYKVAKRGQDVALRCDPISGHVSLFWYQQALGQGPEFLTYFQNEAQLDKSGLPSDRFFAERPEGSVSTLKIQRTQQEDSAVYLCASSLALRGLGSPLHFGNGTRLTVT.

Only a few counts were recorded for this clonotype. The chain recombines TRBV4-1 with TRBJ2-7; possible D gene TRBD2, 6 bases. Germline assignment: CDR1 MGHRA and CDR2 YSYEKL. This CDR3 region has 14 residues. V lost 5 bases to trimming and J lost 1 base, with 12 bases between them. As DNA, the CDR3 is TGCGCCAGCAGCAAAGCGGCGGGATCCTACGAGCAGTACTTC. Amino acids: CASSKAAGSYEQYF.

Remarks on this clonotype: The junction does not match germline at one end; this may be a read error. The V and J genes are TRBV30 and TRBJ2-2, with D maybe TRBD1 (5 bases). The CDR3 is made up of 15 amino acids. Germline values: CDR1 GTSNPN, CDR2 SVGIG (reference sequence). The CDR3 here is CAWSPDRANTEELFF. The CDR3 DNA reads TGTGCCTGGAGTCCAGACAGAGCGAACACCGAGGAGCTGTTTTTT.

This clonotype was seen ten or more times. V is TRBV12-3 or TRBV12-4 and J is TRBJ2-5; TRBD1 matches 8 bases. The CDR3 spans 15 residues. The junction had 9 bases not matched to a gene; V was cut back by 5 bases and J by 4 bases. The CDR3 coding sequence is TGTGCCAGCAGTGAGGGGCCAGGGGGCGGAGAGACCCAGTACTTC. It translates to CASSEGPGGGETQYF.

The chain employs TRBV5-1 and TRBJ1-4; 9 positions match TRBD1. Germline lookup yields CDR1 SGHRS and CDR2 YFSETQ. The CDR3 consists of 16 residues. V lost 1 base and J lost 3; bases outside the gene matches: 4. The CDR3 DNA is TGCGCCAGCAGCTTGAACAGGGGGCTGGCTAATGAAAAACTGTTTTTT. Translated, it gives CASSLNRGLANEKLFF.

The chain uses TRBV7-2 and TRBJ2-1; the match to TRBD2 covers 11 bases. The ends lost 0 bases at V and 4 bases at J; junction bases unmatched: 5. Germline values: CDR1 SGHTA, CDR2 FQGNSA. The CDR3 extends over 17 amino acids. The CDR3 nucleotides are TGTGCCAGCAGCTTAGCGGTAGCGGGGGGGGGATACAATGAGCAGTTCTTC. Protein sequence: CASSLAVAGGGYNEQFF.

This clonotype has a handful of counts. This chain connects TRBV15 to TRBJ2-7, with 7 bases identical to TRBD1. CDR3 length: 15 amino acids. Germline-derived CDR1 and CDR2 are LNHNV and YYDKDF (reference sequence). Trimming removed 4 bases from V and 0 bases from J; junction bases left unmatched: 6. The CDR3 region is CATSMGRGNSYEQYV. The DNA for the CDR3 is TGTGCCACCAGCATGGGCAGGGGGAACTCCTACGAGCAGTACGTC.

This clonotype was counted a few times. The chain joins TRBV11-1 to TRBJ1-5; D is uncertain. This CDR3 contains 14 residues. Germline CDR1 SGHAT, CDR2 FQDESV (reference sequence). With 2 bases removed from V and 5 bases from J, the gap between germline ends came to 10 bases. In DNA form, the CDR3 reads TGTGCCAGCAGCTTATCAGACGGGGATCAGCCCCAGCATTTT. Its translation: CASSLSDGDQPQHF.

This clonotype was detected many times. V usage is TRBV5-1 and J usage is TRBJ2-5; tentatively, D is TRBD1 (6 bases). The germline V gene has CDR1 SGHRS and CDR2 YFSETQ. Trimming pared 3 bases from V and 5 bases from J, leaving 14 bases between. CDR3 length: 14 residues. The DNA of the CDR3 is TGCGCCAGCAGCTCGGAACAGGGATCGGAGACCCAGTACTTC. Translation: CASSSEQGSETQYF. The complete variable domain, with remaining parts taken from reference TRBV5-1 and TRBJ2-5, reads KAGVTQTPRYLIKTRGQQVTLSCSPISGHRSVSWYQQTPGQGLQFLFEYFSETQRNKGNFPGRFSGRQFSNSRSEMNVSTLELGDSALYLCASSSEQGSETQYFGPGTRLLVL.

The V gene is TRBV6-1, the J gene TRBJ1-5; D possibly corresponds to TRBD1 (5 bases). Germline CDR1 is MNHNS and CDR2 is SASEGT. There are 15 residues in the CDR3. Trimming left V 6 bases short and J 0 bases short, with 12 bases between. In DNA, the CDR3 is TGTGCCAGCAGAATCGGACATGATAGCAATCAGCCCCAGCATTTT. This encodes CASRIGHDSNQPQHF.

V gene TRBV20-1 combines with J gene TRBJ2-4, with D unresolved. Trimming took 3 bases from V and 1 from J, leaving 16 bases between them. This CDR3 is built from 16 residues. The germline V gene encodes CDR1 DFQATT and CDR2 SNEGSKA (reference sequence). The CDR3 spells CSASRGADLAKNIQYF. CDR3 DNA sequence: TGCAGTGCTAGCCGTGGAGCAGATCTCGCCAAAAACATTCAGTACTTC.

The CDR3 bases are TGTGCCAGCGGTACGGGGGGACCGAACACCGGGGAGCTGTTTTTT. As protein: CASGTGGPNTGELFF. V is TRBV9 and J is TRBJ2-2, with 7 bases aligning to TRBD2. The CDR3 spans 15 residues. The germline V gene has CDR1 SGDLS and CDR2 YYNGEE. V trimming: 7 bases; J trimming: 0 bases; junction bases outside the gene matches: 6.